These 9 T cell receptor beta chains were all obtained from the same sample, sequenced in a study of Tregs in tolerant kidney transplant recipients. Libraries were prepared by immunoSEQ multiplex PCR; TCRdb keeps only in-frame clonotypes and omits some of them. The data hold over 50,000 clones, with roughly 85% observed a single time. The sequences come from Tregs from blood, collected before the transplant. Every receptor here comes from a human donor who received a combined kidney and bone marrow transplant.

The chain combines TRBV21-1 with TRBJ2-1; TRBD1, the table's D call, lacks a check against the DNA. TRBV21-1 is a recognized pseudogene. This CDR3 is 17 amino acids long. Here the CDR3 DNA reads TGTGCCAGCAGCGGACGGACACCCCGATTACCCTACAATGAGCAGTTCTTC. This sequence encodes CASSGRTPRLPYNEQFF.

This clone was observed once. The chain couples TRBV6-1 to TRBJ2-5, with unresolved D. Germline assignment: CDR1 MNHNS and CDR2 SASEGT. This CDR3 is 12 amino acids long. Deletions cut 5 bases from V and 5 bases from J, with 9 bases between. The chain's CDR3 is CASSFTAETQYF. Written as DNA, the CDR3 is TGTGCCAGCAGTTTCACAGCGGAGACCCAGTACTTC.

The gene calls are TRBV30 and TRBJ2-2; the match to TRBD2 covers 7 bases. CDR3 size: 11 residues. Per germline, CDR1 GTSNPN and CDR2 SVGIG (reference sequence). Trimming took 5 bases from V and 6 from J; bases not matched to a gene: 0. CDR3 DNA sequence: TGTGCCTGGGCGGGAGCCGGGGAGCTGTTTTTT. Translating it yields CAWAGAGELFF.

This rearrangement joins TRBV5-4 to TRBJ1-5, with 7 nucleotides matching TRBD1. The CDR3 consists of 14 residues. Trimming at V came to 4 bases and at J to 9 bases, leaving 10 bases not matched to a gene. Germline CDR1 is SGHNT and CDR2 is YYREEE (reference sequence). The DNA of the CDR3 is TGTGCCAGCAGCCGACAGGGCTACGGGGGGCCCCAGCATTTT. As protein: CASSRQGYGGPQHF.

The J gene is TRBJ2-1, the V gene TRBV7-8; D gene ambiguous. V was trimmed by 1 base and J by 3 bases, leaving 1 base between them. This CDR3 region has 12 residues. Looked up from germline, CDR1 is SGHVS and CDR2 is FQNEAQ. The CDR3 region is CASSLDYNEQFF. Here the CDR3 DNA reads TGTGCCAGCAGCTTAGACTACAATGAGCAGTTCTTC.

The chain joins TRBV4-1 to TRBJ2-3; D is unclear. Germline CDR1 reads MGHRA; CDR2 reads YSYEKL. The ends were cut back, 1 base at V and 5 bases at J, with 13 bases in the middle. The CDR3 is 15 residues long. CDR3 in amino acids: CASSQVSRLGDTQYF. Here the CDR3 DNA reads TGCGCCAGCAGCCAAGTTTCCCGGTTGGGAGATACGCAGTATTTT.

The chain carries TRBV5-6 and TRBJ2-5; TRBD1 matches 8 bases. This CDR3 spans 13 amino acids. Trimming at V came to 4 bases and at J to 2 bases, leaving 1 base not matched to a gene. CDR1 is SGHDT and CDR2 is YYEEEE in the germline V gene. CDR3 DNA sequence: TGTGCCAGCAGCGGGGACAGGCAAGAGACCCAGTACTTC. The encoded protein is CASSGDRQETQYF.

The chain uses TRBV28 and TRBJ2-7; possibly TRBD2 for D (6 bases). Trimming shortened V by 8 bases and J by 0 bases, and 23 bases separated the two germline ends. This CDR3 contains 17 residues. Germline-derived CDR1 and CDR2 are MDHEN and SYDVKM. CDR3: CASAIPVGGGASYEQYF. The DNA for the CDR3 is TGTGCCAGCGCAATTCCGGTGGGTGGCGGGGCCTCCTACGAGCAGTACTTC.

J is TRBJ2-3 and V is TRBV6-4, with 7 nucleotides matching TRBD2. This CDR3 is built from 16 residues. The junction had 11 bases not matched to a gene; V was cut back by 8 bases and J by 0 bases. Germline V lookup: CDR1 MRHNA, CDR2 SNTAGT. Here the CDR3 DNA reads TGTGCCAGCGGTCACGCACTAGCGACTAGCACAGATACGCAGTATTTT. Amino acid sequence: CASGHALATSTDTQYF.